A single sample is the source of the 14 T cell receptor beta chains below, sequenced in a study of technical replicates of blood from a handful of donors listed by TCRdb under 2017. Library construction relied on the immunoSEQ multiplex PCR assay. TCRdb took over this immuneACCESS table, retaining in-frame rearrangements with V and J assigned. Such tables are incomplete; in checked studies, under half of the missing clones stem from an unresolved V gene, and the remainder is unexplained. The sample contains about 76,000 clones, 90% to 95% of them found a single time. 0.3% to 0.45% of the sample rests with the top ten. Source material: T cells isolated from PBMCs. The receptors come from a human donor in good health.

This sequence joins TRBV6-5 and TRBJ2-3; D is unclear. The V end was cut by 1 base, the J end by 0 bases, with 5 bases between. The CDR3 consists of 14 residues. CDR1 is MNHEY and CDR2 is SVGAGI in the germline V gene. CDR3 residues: CASSYLASTDTQYF. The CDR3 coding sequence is TGTGCCAGCAGTTACTTGGCCAGCACAGATACGCAGTATTTT.

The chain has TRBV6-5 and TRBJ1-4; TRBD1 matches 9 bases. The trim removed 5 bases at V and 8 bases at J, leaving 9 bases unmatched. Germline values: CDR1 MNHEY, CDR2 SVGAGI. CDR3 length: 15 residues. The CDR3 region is CASSPTGTGKEKLFF. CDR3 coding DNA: TGTGCCAGCAGTCCGACAGGGACAGGGAAGGAAAAACTGTTTTTT.

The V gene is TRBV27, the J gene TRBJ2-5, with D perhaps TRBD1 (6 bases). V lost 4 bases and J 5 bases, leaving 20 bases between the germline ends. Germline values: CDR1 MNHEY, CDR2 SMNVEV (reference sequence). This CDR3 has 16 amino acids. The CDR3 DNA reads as TGTGCCAGCAGTTCTTTACAGGGTGGTAGGTTTGAGACCCAGTACTTC. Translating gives CASSSLQGGRFETQYF.

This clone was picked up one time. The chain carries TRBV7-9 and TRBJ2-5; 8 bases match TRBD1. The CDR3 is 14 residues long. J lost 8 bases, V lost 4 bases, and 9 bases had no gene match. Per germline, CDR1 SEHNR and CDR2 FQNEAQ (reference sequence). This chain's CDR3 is CASSSQGEGATQYF. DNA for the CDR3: TGTGCCAGCAGCTCACAGGGGGAAGGGGCAACCCAGTACTTC.

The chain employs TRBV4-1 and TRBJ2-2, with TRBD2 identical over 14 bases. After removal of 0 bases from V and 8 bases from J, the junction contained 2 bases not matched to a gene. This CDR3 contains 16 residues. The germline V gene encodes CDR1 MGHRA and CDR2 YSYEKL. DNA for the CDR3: TGCGCCAGCAGCCAAGAGGGACTAGCGGGAGAAGGGGAGCTGTTTTTT. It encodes CASSQEGLAGEGELFF.

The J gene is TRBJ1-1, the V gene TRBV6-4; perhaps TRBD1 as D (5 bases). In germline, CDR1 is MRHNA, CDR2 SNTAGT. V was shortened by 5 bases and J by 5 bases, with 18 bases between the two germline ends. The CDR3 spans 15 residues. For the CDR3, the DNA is TGTGCCAGCAGTAGCAGGGCCCGGGGAGGAACTGAAGCTTTCTTT. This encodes CASSSRARGGTEAFF.

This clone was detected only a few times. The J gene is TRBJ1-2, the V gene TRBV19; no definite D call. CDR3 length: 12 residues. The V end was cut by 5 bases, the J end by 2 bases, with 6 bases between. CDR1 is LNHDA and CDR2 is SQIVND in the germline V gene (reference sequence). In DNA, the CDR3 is TGTGCCAGTAGTTACAGCAACTATGGCTACACCTTC. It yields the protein CASSYSNYGYTF.

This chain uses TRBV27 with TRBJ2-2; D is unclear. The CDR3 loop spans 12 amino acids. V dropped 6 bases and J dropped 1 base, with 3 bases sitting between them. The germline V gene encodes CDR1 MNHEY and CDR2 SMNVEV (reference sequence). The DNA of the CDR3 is TGTGCCAGCAGACAGAACACCGGGGAGCTGTTTTTT. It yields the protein CASRQNTGELFF.

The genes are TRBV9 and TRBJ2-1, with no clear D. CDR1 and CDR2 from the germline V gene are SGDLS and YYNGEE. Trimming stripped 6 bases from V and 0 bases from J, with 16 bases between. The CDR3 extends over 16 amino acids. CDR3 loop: CASTQSLSSSYNEQFF. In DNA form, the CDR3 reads TGTGCCAGCACCCAATCCCTATCTAGCTCCTACAATGAGCAGTTCTTC.

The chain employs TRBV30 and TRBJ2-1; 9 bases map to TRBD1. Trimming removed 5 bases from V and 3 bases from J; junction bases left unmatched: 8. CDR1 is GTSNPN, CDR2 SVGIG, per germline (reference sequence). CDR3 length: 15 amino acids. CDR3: CAWSEGTGSYNEQFF. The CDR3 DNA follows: TGTGCCTGGTCTGAGGGGACAGGGAGCTACAATGAGCAGTTCTTC.

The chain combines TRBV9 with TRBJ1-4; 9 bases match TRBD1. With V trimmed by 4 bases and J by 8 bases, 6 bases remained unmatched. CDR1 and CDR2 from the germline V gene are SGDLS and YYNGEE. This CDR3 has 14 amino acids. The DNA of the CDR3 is TGTGCCAGCAGCCGGGGACAGGGAGAAGAAAAACTGTTTTTT. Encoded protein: CASSRGQGEEKLFF.

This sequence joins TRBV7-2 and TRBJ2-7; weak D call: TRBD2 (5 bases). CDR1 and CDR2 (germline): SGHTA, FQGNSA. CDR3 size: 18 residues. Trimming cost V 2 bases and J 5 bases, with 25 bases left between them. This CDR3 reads CASSLFYSREMGAHEQYF. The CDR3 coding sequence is TGTGCCAGCAGCTTATTCTATAGTAGGGAGATGGGAGCCCACGAGCAGTACTTC.

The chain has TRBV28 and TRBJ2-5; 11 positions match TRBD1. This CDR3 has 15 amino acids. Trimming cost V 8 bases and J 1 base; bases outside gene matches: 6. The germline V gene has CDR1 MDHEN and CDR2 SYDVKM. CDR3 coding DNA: TGTGCCAGCCATCCGGGACAGGGGGGCCAAGAGACCCAGTACTTC. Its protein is CASHPGQGGQETQYF.

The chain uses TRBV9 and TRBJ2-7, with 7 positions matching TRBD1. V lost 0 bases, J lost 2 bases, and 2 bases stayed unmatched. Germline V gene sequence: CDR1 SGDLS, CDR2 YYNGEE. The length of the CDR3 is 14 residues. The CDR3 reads CASSVAGQTYEQYF. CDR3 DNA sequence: TGTGCCAGCAGCGTAGCGGGACAGACCTACGAGCAGTACTTC. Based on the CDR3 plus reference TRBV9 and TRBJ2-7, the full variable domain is DSGVTQTPKHLITATGQRVTLRCSPRSGDLSVYWYQQSLDQGLQFLIQYYNGEERAKGNILERFSAQQFPDLHSELNLSSLELGDSALYFCASSVAGQTYEQYFGPGTRLTVT.